The next 24 T cell receptor beta chains were all read from a single sample in a study of blood T cell repertoires in COVID-19. Assay: immunoSEQ multiplex PCR; the TCRdb copy retains only in-frame clones and omits some. The repertoire consists of some 290,000 clones, with 80% to 90% occurring once and the leading ten covering approximately 12%. Material: peripheral blood. Receptors originate from a woman younger than 45 with COVID-19, enrolled during active disease.

The chain employs TRBV29-1 and TRBJ1-2, with 7 nucleotides matching TRBD1. In germline, CDR1 is SQVTM, CDR2 ANQGSEA. The CDR3 contains 12 residues. Trimming cost V 5 bases and J 8 bases; bases outside gene matches: 8. CDR3 region: CSVTGERRGYTF. The DNA of the CDR3 is TGCAGCGTTACAGGGGAAAGGAGGGGCTACACCTTC.

The chain joins TRBV10-3 to TRBJ1-1; D unclear. The germline V gene has CDR1 ENHRY and CDR2 SYGVKD. V was clipped by 4 bases and J by 0 bases, with 6 bases between them. The CDR3 length is 13 residues. The CDR3 DNA follows: TGTGCCATCAGTGTAACACTGAACACTGAAGCTTTCTTT. Residues: CAISVTLNTEAFF.

V usage is TRBV19 and J usage is TRBJ1-4, with TRBD1 matching over 8 bases. V lost 9 bases, J lost 2 bases, and 11 bases stayed unmatched. This CDR3 comprises 16 residues. Looked up from germline, CDR1 is LNHDA and CDR2 is SQIVND (reference sequence). The chain's CDR3 is CASLDRERPTNEKLFF. In DNA, the CDR3 is TGTGCCAGCCTGGACAGGGAGAGGCCGACTAATGAAAAACTGTTTTTT. Variable domain in full (rest from reference TRBV19 and TRBJ1-4): DGGITQSPKYLFRKEGQNVTLSCEQNLNHDAMYWYRQDPGQGLRLIYYSQIVNDFQKGDIAEGYSVSREKKESFPLTVTSAQKNPTAFYLCASLDRERPTNEKLFFGSGTQLSVL.

The chain's CDR3 is CASSLFPGRDEQYF. CDR3 nucleotides: TGTGCCAGCAGCTTGTTTCCGGGGAGGGACGAGCAGTACTTC. The chain uses TRBV5-6 and TRBJ2-7, with 7 bases aligning to TRBD2. V dropped 1 base and J dropped 5; count of bases not matched to a gene: 6. Germline-derived CDR1 and CDR2 are SGHDT and YYEEEE. The CDR3 extends over 14 amino acids.

Here the CDR3 DNA reads TGTGCCAGCACCCCAAGGAGGCTGAACACTGAAGCTTTCTTT. Translation: CASTPRRLNTEAFF. This chain links TRBV5-5 with TRBJ1-1, with no clear D. CDR3 length: 14 amino acids. CDR1 is SGHKS and CDR2 is YYEKEE in the germline V gene (reference sequence). Trimming took 6 bases from V and 0 from J, leaving 12 bases between them.

The CDR3 region has the DNA TGTGCCACGCGACTAGCGGGGACCTACGAGCAGTACTTC. This codes for CATRLAGTYEQYF. The rearrangement uses TRBV2 and TRBJ2-7, with TRBD2 matching 11 bases. V gave up 10 bases and J gave up 2 bases; unmatched junction bases: 4. CDR3 length: 13 amino acids. Looked up from germline, CDR1 is SNHLY and CDR2 is FYNNEI.

The gene calls are TRBV10-2 and TRBJ1-5, with TRBD1 identical over 9 bases. Germline V gives CDR1 WSHSY, CDR2 SAAADI. The V gene end was trimmed by 9 bases and the J gene end by 2 bases; junction bases not matched to a gene: 8. The CDR3 length is 15 residues. The CDR3 protein is CARRDRDLRNQPQHF. The CDR3 bases are TGCGCCAGAAGGGACAGGGACTTACGCAATCAGCCCCAGCATTTT.

The CDR3 bases are TGTGCCAGCAACGTAGGGCGGGGGGCTTTGGAGACCCAGTACTTC. It is translated as CASNVGRGALETQYF. The chain recombines TRBV28 with TRBJ2-5, with 8 bases matching TRBD2. The CDR3 consists of 15 residues. CDR1 and CDR2 (germline): MDHEN, SYDVKM. V lost 7 bases, J lost 5 bases, and 12 bases stayed unmatched.

In its sample, this clone was seen a few times. This sequence joins TRBV27 and TRBJ1-2; D perhaps matches TRBD1 (5 bases). The CDR3 extends over 16 amino acids. Germline V gene data show CDR1 as MNHEY and CDR2 as SMNVEV (reference sequence). V shed 6 bases and J shed 7 bases, with 24 bases lying between them. This chain's CDR3 is CASSLKVGHTPGGYTF. Here the CDR3 DNA reads TGTGCCAGCAGCCTGAAGGTTGGACATACCCCTGGTGGCTACACCTTC.

The chain couples TRBV12-3 or TRBV12-4 to TRBJ1-2; no clear D. The CDR3 covers 13 residues. V lost 3 bases and J lost 1, with 6 bases in between. The CDR3 here is CASSFSDNYGYTF. CDR3 bases: TGTGCCAGCAGTTTTTCAGATAACTATGGCTACACCTTC.

V and J are TRBV5-1 and TRBJ2-1; D remains ambiguous. Trimming took off 0 bases at V and 6 bases at J, with 10 bases between the two ends. Germline V gives CDR1 SGHRS, CDR2 YFSETQ. This CDR3 has 14 amino acids. CDR3 nucleotide sequence: TGCGCCAGCAGCTTGGGTGCCGGTTCCAATGAGCAGTTCTTC. It is translated as CASSLGAGSNEQFF.

This chain joins TRBV2 and TRBJ1-2; 9 positions agree with TRBD1. In germline, CDR1 is SNHLY, CDR2 FYNNEI. The CDR3 spans 12 residues. V gave up 8 bases and J gave up 7 bases; unmatched junction bases: 5. CDR3 in DNA: TGTGCCAGCGGGAGGGACAGGGCTGGCTACACCTTC. Protein product: CASGRDRAGYTF.

CDR3 bases: TGCGCCAGCAGCCAAGTCAGGGTAGCCGAGCAGTACTTC. Its protein is CASSQVRVAEQYF. The rearrangement uses TRBV4-1 and TRBJ2-7; D perhaps matches TRBD1 (5 bases). Trimming took 1 base from V and 6 from J, leaving 10 bases between them. Germline V lookup: CDR1 MGHRA, CDR2 YSYEKL. The CDR3 sequence is 13 residues long.

The CDR3 is CASSPSIQGTEAFF. The DNA for the CDR3 is TGTGCCAGCTCACCTAGCATACAGGGGACTGAAGCTTTCTTT. This sequence joins TRBV18 and TRBJ1-1; 7 nucleotides line up with TRBD1. V lost 3 bases to trimming and J lost 5 bases; unmatched junction nucleotides: 6. Germline V gives CDR1 KGHSH, CDR2 LQKENI. The CDR3 totals 14 residues.

The CDR3 spells CASSPGQGWTPLHF. The CDR3 region has the DNA TGCGCCAGCAGCCCCGGACAGGGATGGACACCCCTCCACTTT. This chain links TRBV4-1 with TRBJ1-6; 8 bases map to TRBD1. The CDR3 length is 14 residues. Trimming took 4 bases from V and 11 from J; bases not matched to a gene: 7. The germline V gene encodes CDR1 MGHRA and CDR2 YSYEKL.

The V gene is TRBV2, the J gene TRBJ2-7; TRBD2 aligns across 7 bases. This CDR3 contains 18 residues. V was pared by 1 base and J by 4 bases, with 16 bases of the junction left unmatched. CDR1 is SNHLY and CDR2 is FYNNEI in the germline V gene. DNA for the CDR3: TGTGCCAGCAGTGAAGTGGGGTCCTCCGGGCGGCGGGGGTACGAGCAGTACTTC. Protein sequence: CASSEVGSSGRRGYEQYF.

The chain employs TRBV3-1 (or the pseudogene TRBV3-2) and TRBJ1-3; TRBD1 might be the D (6 bases). The CDR3 has 19 residues. Germline loops: CDR1 LGHDT, CDR2 YNNKEL (reference sequence). V lost 1 base and J 2 bases, leaving 21 bases between the germline ends. The CDR3 sequence is CASSQAGWGDRSPGNTIYF. In DNA form, the CDR3 reads TGTGCCAGCAGCCAAGCGGGTTGGGGAGACAGGTCGCCTGGAAACACCATATATTTT.

This chain connects TRBV12-3 or TRBV12-4 to TRBJ2-7; a possible D gene is TRBD1 (6 bases). Trimming shortened V by 3 bases and J by 3 bases, and 9 bases separated the two germline ends. This CDR3 is built from 13 residues. The CDR3, as DNA: TGTGCCAGCAGTTTGGGGGCCAACTACGAGCAGTACTTC. This encodes CASSLGANYEQYF.

This clone was recorded only once. The chain couples TRBV11-2 to TRBJ1-6, with no clear D. In germline, CDR1 is SGHAT, CDR2 FQNNGV. V was cut by 1 base and J by 7 bases, with 8 bases left in between. The CDR3 sequence is 14 residues long. The CDR3 is CASSLGPGNSPLHF. The CDR3 nucleotides read TGTGCCAGCAGCTTAGGGCCGGGGAATTCACCCCTCCACTTT.

The V call is TRBV28, the J call TRBJ1-2; TRBD1 aligns across 7 bases. The V gene's germline CDR1 is MDHEN and CDR2 SYDVKM. The junction had 5 bases not matched to a gene; V was cut back by 0 bases and J by 4 bases. The CDR3 has 15 residues. Here the CDR3 DNA reads TGTGCCAGCAGTTTATGGAGGGGACAGTTCTATGGCTACACCTTC. Encoded protein: CASSLWRGQFYGYTF.

The J gene is TRBJ1-1, the V gene TRBV20-1, with 8 bases lining up with TRBD1. Trimming took 6 bases from V and 5 from J; bases not matched to a gene: 8. Germline V gene sequence: CDR1 DFQATT, CDR2 SNEGSKA (reference sequence). The CDR3 is made up of 13 amino acids. CDR3 sequence: CSASDRGPTEAFF. CDR3 bases: TGCAGTGCGAGTGACAGGGGACCGACTGAAGCTTTCTTT.

The CDR3: CASTQDRALNEQYF. The CDR3, as DNA: TGTGCCAGCACCCAAGACAGGGCGTTAAACGAGCAGTACTTC. The chain recombines TRBV2 with TRBJ2-7, with 7 nucleotides matching TRBD1. Germline loops: CDR1 SNHLY, CDR2 FYNNEI. The CDR3 contains 14 residues. V lost 7 bases to trimming and J lost 5 bases; unmatched junction nucleotides: 11.

V and J are TRBV27 and TRBJ2-1, with D possibly matching TRBD2 (6 bases). V gave up 2 bases and J gave up 7 bases, with 9 bases separating them. Germline V gene data show CDR1 as MNHEY and CDR2 as SMNVEV (reference sequence). The CDR3 is made up of 13 amino acids. CDR3 amino acids: CASSLVRGNEQFF. The CDR3 DNA is TGTGCCAGCAGTTTAGTTCGGGGGAATGAGCAGTTCTTC.

The rearrangement uses TRBV4-1 and TRBJ2-7; D not resolved. CDR3 length equals 16 residues. With 3 bases removed from V and 0 bases from J, the gap between germline ends came to 15 bases. Germline lookup yields CDR1 MGHRA and CDR2 YSYEKL. The CDR3 region is CASSHRSGLLSYEQYF. CDR3 DNA sequence: TGCGCCAGCAGCCATCGCTCGGGTCTACTCTCCTACGAGCAGTACTTC.